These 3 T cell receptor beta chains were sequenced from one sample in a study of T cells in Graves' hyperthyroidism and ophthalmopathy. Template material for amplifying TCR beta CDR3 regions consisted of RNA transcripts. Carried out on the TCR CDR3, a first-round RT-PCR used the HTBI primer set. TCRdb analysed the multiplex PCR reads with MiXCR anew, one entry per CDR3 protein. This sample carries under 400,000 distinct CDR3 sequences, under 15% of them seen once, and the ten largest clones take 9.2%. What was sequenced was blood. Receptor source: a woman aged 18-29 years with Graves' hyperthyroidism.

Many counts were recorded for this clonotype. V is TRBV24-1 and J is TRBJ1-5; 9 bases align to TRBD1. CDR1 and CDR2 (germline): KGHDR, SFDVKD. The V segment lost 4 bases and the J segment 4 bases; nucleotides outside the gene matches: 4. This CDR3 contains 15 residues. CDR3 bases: TGTGCCACCAGTGACCCCGGGACAGGGAATCAGCCCCAGCATTTT. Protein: CATSDPGTGNQPQHF.

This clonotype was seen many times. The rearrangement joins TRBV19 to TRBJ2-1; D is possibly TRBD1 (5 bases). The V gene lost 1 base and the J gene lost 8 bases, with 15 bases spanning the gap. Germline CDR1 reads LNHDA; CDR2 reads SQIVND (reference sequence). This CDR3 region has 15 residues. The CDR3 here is CASSIGWAGSDEQFF. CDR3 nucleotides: TGTGCCAGTAGTATAGGTTGGGCAGGGTCGGATGAGCAGTTCTTC.

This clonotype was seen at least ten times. CDR3 sequence (DNA): TGTGCCAGCAGCCCAAGGAAAAAGTCCGGGGACTACGGCTACAATGAGCAGTTCTTC. As protein: CASSPRKKSGDYGYNEQFF. The chain joins TRBV11-2 to TRBJ2-1; TRBD2 matches 7 bases. In germline, CDR1 is SGHAT, CDR2 FQNNGV. The CDR3 extends over 19 amino acids. Germline trimming cut 5 bases from V and 3 bases from J; bases unmatched to any gene: 19.